This T cell receptor beta chain was sequenced in a study of blood T cell repertoires in COVID-19. The CDR3 spans 15 residues. CDR1 SGHTA and CDR2 FQGNSA come from the germline V gene. J lost 6 bases, V lost 8 bases, and 9 bases had no gene match. The method was immunoSEQ multiplex PCR; TCRdb's version includes in-frame clones alone and lacks a portion of them. Among roughly 140,000 clones listed, approximately 80% were seen once. This TCR came from a woman of 80 years or more in a cohort sampled during active or convalescent COVID-19. Sequenced input: peripheral blood. The genes are TRBV7-2 and TRBJ2-2, with TRBD2 matching over 10 bases. This CDR3 reads CASQPSSGGAGELFF. CDR3 coding DNA: TGTGCCAGCCAACCGTCAAGCGGGGGGGCCGGGGAGCTGTTTTTT.